The 29 T cell receptor beta chains below were found in one sample sequenced in a study of TET2 disruption in CD19-targeted CAR T cells. Indicated treatment: autologous CTL019 cells: CD19 CAR with 4-1BB and CD3 zeta domains. Sequencing used immunoSEQ multiplex PCR; TCRdb keeps in-frame clones, though not all of them. Across about 26,000 clones, the top ten clones capture under 2.5% of the sample. These receptors are not linked to any known antigen. The sample consisted of CD8- CAR+ T cells sorted from cultured blood T cells, taken for CD19 CAR T cell therapy. Subset meaning: CD8-negative CAR-positive T cells from the infusion product. The source is a man aged 65 to 85 with chronic lymphocytic leukemia.

A word on this clone: Sequencing ends 3 residues short of the CDR3 end; the germline J gene provides the rest. The chain carries TRBV5-3 and TRBJ2-4; D is perhaps TRBD1 (5 bases). TRBV5-3 is labeled an ORF, and its function is uncertain. This CDR3 has 14 amino acids. CDR3 sequence: CARSRRVANYGQYF. CDR3 DNA, as far as it was read: TGTGCCAGATCTCGCAGGGTGGCAAACTATGGT.

About this clone itself: The read halts 3 residues ahead of the CDR3 end, with the missing end drawn from the germline J gene. This chain uses TRBV5-1 with TRBJ2-4; D is uncertain. From germline, CDR1 is SGHRS and CDR2 YFSETQ. The CDR3 is 15 residues long. The chain's CDR3 is CASSLEGRWVDGQYF. CDR3 DNA (partial): TGCGCCAGCAGCTTGGAGGGCAGGTGGGTTGATGGT.

Turning to this clone: The sequence runs out 3 residues before the end of the CDR3; the remainder is reconstructed from the germline J gene. The chain uses TRBV10-3 and TRBJ1-1, with D maybe TRBD1 (6 bases). V was shortened by 8 bases and J by 6 bases, with 19 bases between the two germline ends. This CDR3 has 14 amino acids. Per germline, CDR1 ENHRY and CDR2 SYGVKD. CDR3 sequence reads: CAIPPGGAKAEAFF. The CDR3 bases that were read are TGTGCCATCCCCCCGGGGGGGGCGAAGGCTGAA.

Regarding this clone: Sequencing ends 3 residues short of the CDR3 end; the germline J gene provides the rest. This chain joins TRBV7-6 and TRBJ2-4; D might be TRBD1 (5 bases). The CDR3 runs to 15 residues. Germline lookup yields CDR1 SGHVS and CDR2 FNYEAQ. The CDR3 DNA, read in part, is TGTGCCAGCAGCTTACAGTCAGGGTTCAATCAGCCT. Its translation is CASSLQSGFNQP. The entire CDR3 sequence reads CASSLQSGFNQPQYF.

With regard to this clone: Read data end 3 residues before the CDR3 end; the end is taken from the germline J gene. J is TRBJ2-7 and V is TRBV18; TRBD1 agrees at 10 bases. CDR1 and CDR2 from the germline V gene are KGHSH and LQKENI. Unmatched junction bases numbered 1, after V lost 3 bases and J lost 5 bases. The CDR3 totals 13 residues. The CDR3 loop reads CASSPGQGDEQYF. The sequenced CDR3 bases are TGTGCCAGCTCACCTGGACAGGGGGACGAG.

A note on this clone: The read terminates 3 residues before the CDR3 end, so the remaining end is supplied by the germline J gene. The chain carries TRBV19 and TRBJ1-2, with a possible D match to TRBD1 (6 bases). Trimming took off 9 bases at V and 4 bases at J, with 15 bases between the two ends. The CDR3 runs to 13 residues. Germline V gene data show CDR1 as LNHDA and CDR2 as SQIVND (reference sequence). Incomplete CDR3 DNA: TGTGCCAGCCTTGGACAGCAAGTCTATGGC. Protein product: CASLGQQVYG. The complete CDR3 sequence is CASLGQQVYGYTF.

The CDR3 reads CASSYGETQYF. CDR3 DNA, as far as it was read: TGTGCCAGCAGCTACGGGGAGACT. The chain is built from TRBV11-2 and TRBJ2-4; a possible D gene is TRBD2 (5 bases). The observed sequence ends 3 residues before the CDR3 terminus, with the missing tail filled in from the germline J gene. The CDR3 has 11 residues. CDR1 is SGHAT, CDR2 FQNNGV, per germline.

On this clone: The CDR3 end falls 3 residues outside the read, so it is completed with the germline J gene. This chain uses TRBV12-5 with TRBJ2-2, with 7 bases lining up with TRBD1. Germline CDR1 reads LGHNT; CDR2 reads FRNRAP. The CDR3 runs to 14 residues. CDR3 protein: CASGVGQANEKLFF. The part of the CDR3 DNA that was read is TGTGCTAGTGGTGTAGGACAGGCGAATGAAAAG.

As concerns this clone: The DNA ends 3 residues before the CDR3 does, and the rest of the CDR3 is filled in from the germline J gene. This rearrangement joins TRBV28 to TRBJ1-2; D is possibly TRBD1 (6 bases). The CDR3 has 13 amino acids. CDR1 and CDR2 from the germline V gene are MDHEN and SYDVKM. Trimming stripped 6 bases from V and 4 bases from J, with 12 bases between. CDR3 in amino acids: CASSPQGPYGYTF. The part of the CDR3 DNA that was read is TGTGCCAGCAGCCCCCAGGGGCCCTATGGC.

The CDR3 loop reads CASRGQGGEKLFF. The sequenced CDR3 bases are TGTGCCAGCAGAGGACAGGGGGGGGAAAAA. V gene TRBV7-9 combines with J gene TRBJ1-4; 10 positions agree with TRBD1. The read comes to an end 3 residues before the CDR3 does, leaving the germline J gene to fill in the end. This CDR3 is 13 amino acids long. V shed 6 bases and J 8 bases; nucleotides not matched to a gene: 3. Germline lookup yields CDR1 SEHNR and CDR2 FQNEAQ (reference sequence). The whole variable domain, remainder taken from reference TRBV7-9 and TRBJ1-4, is DTGVSQNPRHKITKRGQNVTFRCDPISEHNRLYWYRQTLGQGPEFLTYFQNEAQLEKSRLLSDRFSAERPKGSFSTLEIQRTEQGDSAMYLCASRGQGGEKLFFGSGTQLSVL.

A word on this clone: The read falls 3 residues short of the CDR3 end, and the missing part is taken from the germline J gene. The V and J genes are TRBV20-1 and TRBJ1-1; D may be TRBD1 (6 bases). V lost 5 bases and J lost 2, with 15 bases in between. The length of the CDR3 is 14 residues. The germline gives CDR1 DFQATT, CDR2 SNEGSKA (reference sequence). Partial CDR3 DNA: TGCAGTGCTCTCGGGGCAGGGGTTAACACTGAA. Its translation: CSALGAGVNTE. The CDR3 reads in full as CSALGAGVNTEAFF.

With respect to this clone: The CDR3 extends 3 residues past the end of the read, so its final part is completed from the germline J gene. V is TRBV28 and J is TRBJ2-3; 8 bases are shared with TRBD1. This CDR3 contains 17 residues. Germline trimming cut 7 bases from V and 5 bases from J; bases unmatched to any gene: 17. Germline values: CDR1 MDHEN, CDR2 SYDVKM. The CDR3: CASIPLTGTGTGDTQYF. CDR3 DNA, as far as it was read: TGTGCCAGCATCCCCCTCACCGGGACAGGTACGGGAGATACG.

Worth noting for this clone: The read stops 3 residues short of the end of the CDR3; the missing end is completed from the germline J gene. The J gene is TRBJ2-3, the V gene TRBV7-3; TRBD1 aligns across 9 bases. Trimming cost V 4 bases and J 1 base; bases outside gene matches: 3. The CDR3 spans 15 residues. The V gene's germline CDR1 is SGHTA and CDR2 FQGTGA. This CDR3 is CASSSGQGRTDTQYF. CDR3 DNA (partial): TGTGCCAGCAGCTCTGGACAGGGGCGCACAGATACG.

Of note for this clone: The CDR3 end is not reached by the read, which stops 3 residues before it; the germline J gene fills it in. The V and J genes are TRBV7-3 and TRBJ2-4, with TRBD1 matching 12 bases. In germline, CDR1 is SGHTA, CDR2 FQGTGA. This CDR3 spans 14 amino acids. Partial CDR3 DNA: TGTGCCAGCAGCGCGGGACAGGGGGCGAGCGGT. Amino acids: CASSAGQGASG. The whole CDR3 protein is CASSAGQGASGQYF.

With respect to this clone: The DNA ends 3 residues before the CDR3 does, and the rest of the CDR3 is filled in from the germline J gene. The V gene is TRBV4-1, the J gene TRBJ2-2; D might be TRBD1 (6 bases). Trimming cost V 4 bases and J 1 base, with 7 bases left between them. CDR1 MGHRA and CDR2 YSYEKL come from the germline V gene. The length of the CDR3 is 14 residues. Here the CDR3 reads CASSPGQNTGELFF. The DNA read from the CDR3 is TGCGCCAGCAGCCCGGGACAGAACACCGGGGAG.

Partial CDR3 DNA: TGTGCCAGCAGTGGCGGGGGGGCCGGAACCGGGGAG. Protein: CASSGGGAGTGE. The whole CDR3 protein reads CASSGGGAGTGELFF. V and J are TRBV7-3 and TRBJ2-2; 9 nucleotides line up with TRBD2. Read coverage stops 3 residues before the CDR3 terminus; the germline J gene supplies the remainder. Germline CDR1 reads SGHTA; CDR2 reads FQGTGA. The CDR3 sequence is 15 residues long. V gave up 6 bases and J gave up 5 bases; unmatched junction bases: 7.

With respect to this clone: The read stops 3 residues short of the end of the CDR3; the missing end is completed from the germline J gene. V usage is TRBV20-1 and J usage is TRBJ2-5, with a tentative D call TRBD1 (6 bases). The CDR3 has 15 amino acids. Germline V CDR1 and CDR2: DFQATT, SNEGSKA (reference sequence). With 6 bases removed from V and 2 bases from J, the gap between germline ends came to 19 bases. The CDR3 bases that were read are TGCAGTGCCCTATCTCAGGGGCGCAATCAAGAGACC. As protein: CSALSQGRNQET. The whole CDR3 is CSALSQGRNQETQYF.

As to this clone: The CDR3 is cut off 3 residues early in the read; its end comes from the germline J gene. V is TRBV6-1 and J is TRBJ1-1; tentatively, D is TRBD1 (6 bases). The CDR3 runs to 15 residues. V gave up 2 bases and J gave up 6 bases, with 16 bases separating them. Per germline, CDR1 MNHNS and CDR2 SASEGT. The chain's CDR3 is CASSERGGQIAEAFF. Incomplete CDR3 DNA: TGTGCCAGCAGTGAAAGGGGGGGCCAGATCGCTGAA.

A note on this clone: The CDR3 goes on 3 residues after the read ends, and that part is filled in from the germline J gene. The chain joins TRBV10-3 to TRBJ2-2; D perhaps matches TRBD1 (6 bases). CDR1 is ENHRY and CDR2 is SYGVKD in the germline V gene. Trimming shortened V by 6 bases and J by 1 base, and 12 bases separated the two germline ends. The CDR3 spans 15 residues. CDR3 region: CAIREAGVNTGELFF. CDR3 bases read: TGTGCCATCAGAGAGGCAGGGGTGAACACCGGGGAG.

As to this clone: The read comes to an end 3 residues before the CDR3 does, leaving the germline J gene to fill in the end. The rearrangement uses TRBV2 and TRBJ2-2, with 7 bases identical to TRBD1. This CDR3 contains 14 residues. J was trimmed by 3 bases and V by 6 bases; bases with no gene match: 4. Germline V gene data show CDR1 as SNHLY and CDR2 as FYNNEI. Incomplete CDR3 DNA: TGTGCCAGCAGCGCCCAGGGGGACACCGGGGAG. It encodes CASSAQGDTGE. The full CDR3 is CASSAQGDTGELFF.

On this clone itself: The sequenced fragment ends 3 residues before the CDR3 boundary, so the rest is inferred from the germline J gene. The chain links TRBV9 to TRBJ1-5; D is unclear. The CDR3 has 14 residues. Trimming left V 3 bases short and J 6 bases short, with 13 bases between. The germline gives CDR1 SGDLS, CDR2 YYNGEE. The CDR3 spells CASSALEASQPQHF. The part of the CDR3 DNA that was read is TGTGCCAGCAGCGCCCTAGAGGCGTCTCAGCCC.

Notes on this clone: The CDR3 end is not reached by the read, which stops 3 residues before it; the germline J gene fills it in. This chain uses TRBV12-5 with TRBJ1-3; TRBD1 matches 10 bases. Germline loops: CDR1 LGHNT, CDR2 FRNRAP. The CDR3 is 18 residues long. V shed 1 base, J shed 0 bases, and the junction held 6 bases outside the gene matches. CDR3 residues: CASGLGLTGGLSGNTIYF. The CDR3 DNA, read in part, is TGTGCTAGTGGTTTGGGGTTGACAGGGGGCCTCTCTGGAAACACC.

A note on this clone: The CDR3 end is not reached by the read, which stops 3 residues before it; the germline J gene fills it in. V is TRBV2 and J is TRBJ2-4; TRBD1 is a possible D gene (5 bases). Germline lookup yields CDR1 SNHLY and CDR2 FYNNEI. The CDR3 covers 15 residues. The CDR3 sequence is CASTKTFGAFDGQYF. The sequenced part of the CDR3 DNA is TGTGCCAGCACCAAGACCTTTGGGGCCTTCGATGGT.

Worth noting for this clone: The read ends 3 residues shy of where the CDR3 ends; the end is completed using the germline J gene. The V call is TRBV20-1, the J call TRBJ2-4; 10 bases align to TRBD1. The CDR3 consists of 13 residues. Germline V gives CDR1 DFQATT, CDR2 SNEGSKA (reference sequence). The CDR3 sequence is CSARMGQGRGQYF. CDR3 bases read: TGCAGTGCTAGAATGGGACAGGGGAGAGGT.

As concerns this clone: The junction shows a germline mismatch at one end, possibly a read error. The read falls 3 residues short of the CDR3 end, and the missing part is taken from the germline J gene. The same CDR3 also results from other DNA sequences found in this sample. The chain combines TRBV18 with TRBJ1-2; TRBD1 matches 7 bases. Germline V CDR1 and CDR2: KGHSH, LQKENI. The length of the CDR3 is 15 residues. The DNA read from the CDR3 is TGTGCCAGCTCACAATCCGGGACAGCTAACTATGGT. This codes for CASSQSGTANYG. The entire CDR3 reads CASSQSGTANYGYTF.

Remarks on this clone: The DNA ends 3 residues before the CDR3 does, and the rest of the CDR3 is filled in from the germline J gene. The V and J genes are TRBV20-1 and TRBJ2-3; TRBD2 matches 7 bases. This CDR3 has 15 residues. V lost 6 bases and J lost 2; bases outside the gene matches: 11. CDR1 and CDR2 from the germline V gene are DFQATT and SNEGSKA (reference sequence). The CDR3 is CSARNAGENTDTQYF. The part of the CDR3 DNA that was read is TGCAGTGCCCGTAACGCGGGGGAGAACACAGATACG.

Notes on this clone: The read terminates 3 residues before the CDR3 end, so the remaining end is supplied by the germline J gene. V is TRBV20-1 and J is TRBJ1-1; tentative D call: TRBD1 (6 bases). CDR3 length: 14 amino acids. Trimming took 2 bases from V and 1 from J, leaving 11 bases between them. Germline CDR1 DFQATT, CDR2 SNEGSKA (reference sequence). The CDR3 DNA, read in part, is TGCAGTGCTAGAACAGGGTCTACGAACACTGAA. Amino acids: CSARTGSTNTE. Given in full, the CDR3 is CSARTGSTNTEAFF.

Worth noting for this clone: From the germline J gene comes the end of the CDR3, since the read stops 3 residues before it. The V call is TRBV19, the J call TRBJ1-4; the D gene is possibly TRBD1 (5 bases). Germline assignment: CDR1 LNHDA and CDR2 SQIVND (reference sequence). This CDR3 has 13 amino acids. Trimming took off 6 bases at V and 8 bases at J, with 13 bases between the two ends. CDR3: CASREGNGEKLFF. CDR3 DNA, as far as it was read: TGTGCCAGTAGGGAGGGGAACGGGGAAAAA.

With respect to this clone: The CDR3 end is not reached by the read, which stops 3 residues before it; the germline J gene fills it in. This sequence joins TRBV5-4 and TRBJ2-7, with D perhaps matching TRBD2 (5 bases). CDR3 length: 16 residues. Trimming took off 0 bases at V and 4 bases at J, with 17 bases between the two ends. CDR1 and CDR2 from the germline V gene are SGHNT and YYREEE (reference sequence). The DNA read from the CDR3 is TGTGCCAGCAGCTTGGCTGGCAGCGGAGGCGCGTACGAG. Translated: CASSLAGSGGAYE. The whole CDR3 is CASSLAGSGGAYEQYF.